The sequence of this T cell receptor beta chain was determined in a study of T cell clonality in common variable immunodeficiency. Details on this clone: The antigen is unknown. With the read ending 3 residues before the CDR3 end, the germline J gene is used to fill in that end.

Most patients and controls had Caucasian heritage. Study outcomes and limitations: TCRbeta clonality was increased in CVID versus healthy controls. CVID subjects shared fewer TCRbeta clones than healthy controls did. Common variable immunodeficiency TCR beta sequences reportedly had fewer deletions and N-nucleotide insertions.

TCRdb's copy holds only in-frame clones and misses some; the assay was immunoSEQ multiplex PCR. This sample includes approximately 34,000 clones with no singletons; its ten biggest clones take up roughly 3.6%. The ends were cut back, 3 bases at V and 4 bases at J, with 10 bases in the middle. Germline CDR1 and CDR2: DFQATT and SNEGSKA (reference sequence). The CDR3 has 12 residues. Specimen: peripheral blood mononuclear cells. The TCR sequence derives from a person between 18 and 75 years old in good health. The rearrangement links TRBV20-1 to TRBJ2-7; D not certain. This CDR3 is CSASRAEYEQYF. The part of the CDR3 DNA that was read is TGCAGTGCTAGTAGGGCAGAATACGAG.